This T cell receptor beta chain is drawn from a study of T cell responses to AZD1222 COVID-19 vaccine. Study results and caveats: Females made up more of the donors, who were largely white British, and clonal diversity may have come out too low. The study found vaccine-associated CD4 TCRs spanning spike, dominant at 160-218 and 743-854.

Remarks on this clone: Its antigen is not known.

The germline CDR1 and CDR2 sequences are SGDLS and YYNGEE. The ends lost 0 bases at V and 5 bases at J; junction bases unmatched: 8. CDR3 length: 17 residues. The data were produced by immunoSEQ multiplex PCR, yet TCRdb's version contains in-frame clones alone and is incomplete. The sample contains 130,000 or so clones, about 89% of which appear only once. The origin of this receptor is an adult who received the AZD1222 COVID-19 vaccine. The J gene is TRBJ1-1, the V gene TRBV9, with 12 bases matching TRBD1. Sequencing used peripheral blood, obtained 28 days after the second AZD1222 dose. The CDR3 loop is CASSVGWDRGRGTEAFF. The CDR3 region has the DNA TGTGCCAGCAGCGTAGGGTGGGACAGGGGGCGCGGGACTGAAGCTTTCTTT.